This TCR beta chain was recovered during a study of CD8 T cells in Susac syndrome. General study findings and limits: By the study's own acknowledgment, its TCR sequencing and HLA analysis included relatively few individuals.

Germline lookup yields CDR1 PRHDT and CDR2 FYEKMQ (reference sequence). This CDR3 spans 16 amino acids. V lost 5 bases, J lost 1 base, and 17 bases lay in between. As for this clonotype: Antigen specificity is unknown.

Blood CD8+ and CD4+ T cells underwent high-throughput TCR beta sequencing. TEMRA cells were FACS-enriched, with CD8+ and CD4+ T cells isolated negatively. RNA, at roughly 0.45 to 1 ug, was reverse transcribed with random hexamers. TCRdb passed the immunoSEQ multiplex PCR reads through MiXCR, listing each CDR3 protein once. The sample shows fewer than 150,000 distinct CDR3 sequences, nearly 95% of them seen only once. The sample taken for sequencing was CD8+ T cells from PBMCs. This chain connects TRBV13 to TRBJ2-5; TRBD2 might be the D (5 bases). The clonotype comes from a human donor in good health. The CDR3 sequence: CASSPSGERPQETQYF. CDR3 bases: TGTGCCAGCAGCCCCTCCGGGGAGCGGCCCCAAGAGACCCAGTACTTC.